These T cell receptor beta chains were read from a single sample in a study of cytomegalovirus exposure and HLA in healthy donors. TCRdb's copy holds only in-frame clones and misses some; the assay was immunoSEQ multiplex PCR. The repertoire holds roughly 130,000 clones, with about 74% as singletons. The specimen was PBMCs. These receptor sequences come from a woman in her forties or fifties in good health and CMV-seropositive. The CDR3 runs from the conserved cysteine through the conserved F or W. Fields, in order: clone size, J gene, V gene, D gene, CDR3 DNA, CDR3 protein. A D gene is named only where the DNA matches it firmly. Clone size is given for some rows only: seen once, a few or many times, or a class if the clone is expanded.

>-|TRBJ2-7|TRBV5-4|-
TGTGCCAGCAGCTCGGAGCCTTCATCCCACGAGCAGTACTTC
CASSSEPSSHEQYF
>-|TRBJ2-3|TRBV29-1|TRBD2
TGCAGCGTGGTTGCTAGCGGGGATACGCAGTATTTT
CSVVASGDTQYF
>few|TRBJ1-1|TRBV29-1|-
TGCAGCGTTGTAGGGGACAAGAACACTGAAGCTTTCTTT
CSVVGDKNTEAFF
>few|TRBJ2-2|TRBV5-5|-
TGTGCCAGCAGCTTCGAGATAGCCGGCACCGGGGAGCTGTTTTTT
CASSFEIAGTGELFF
>once|TRBJ1-5|TRBV7-2|TRBD1
TGTGCCAGCAGCCAGGACAGGAATCAGCCCCAGCATTTT
CASSQDRNQPQHF
>-|TRBJ2-1|TRBV7-2|TRBD2
TGTGCCAGCAGCCCCCCTAGCGGGGGGGCGGCTGAGCAGTTCTTC
CASSPPSGGAAEQFF
>-|TRBJ2-1|TRBV4-1|-
TGCGCCAGCAGCCAAGAGGGTGGCAGAAGCGTGTTCTTC
CASSQEGGRSVFF
>-|TRBJ2-7|TRBV15|TRBD1
TGTGCCACCAGGCCTCAGGGGGTAACCTACGAGCAGTACTTC
CATRPQGVTYEQYF
>-|TRBJ1-5|TRBV10-3|-
TGTGCCATCAGCCCTAATGGCGGGCGGGATCAGCCCCAGCATTTT
CAISPNGGRDQPQHF
>-|TRBJ2-3|TRBV11-2|-
TGTGCCAGCGGTGACTGGAGCACAGATACGCAGTATTTT
CASGDWSTDTQYF
>-|TRBJ2-5|TRBV11-3|TRBD1
TGTGCCAGCAGCGAGACAGGGGGCCAAGAGACCCAGTACTTC
CASSETGGQETQYF
>-|TRBJ2-7|TRBV15|-
TGTGCCACCAGCAGAGATTATTCGACAGTGGGTTACGAGCAGTACTTC
CATSRDYSTVGYEQYF
>-|TRBJ1-2|TRBV5-4|-
TGTGCCAGCAGCTTACCGAAGCACTATGGCTACACCTTC
CASSLPKHYGYTF
>once|TRBJ1-2|TRBV4-1|-
TGCGCCAGCAGCCAAGATCGCGCCTTACAGGGACATGGCTACACCTTC
CASSQDRALQGHGYTF
>few|TRBJ2-2|TRBV7-2|TRBD2
TGTGCCAGCAGCTTCGGCGGGGGGGCAACGAACACCGGGGAGCTGTTTTTT
CASSFGGGATNTGELFF
>-|TRBJ2-3|TRBV2|-
TGTGCCAGCAGTGAGGACAGAGGGGGTACGCAGTATTTT
CASSEDRGGTQYF
>-|TRBJ2-7|TRBV7-6|-
TGTGCCAGCAGCCCGAGGGCCGACCCGGGGGAGCAGTACTTC
CASSPRADPGEQYF
>-|TRBJ2-5|TRBV4-2|-
TGTGCCAGCAGCCAAGAGCCCTTTTCAGGGGCTGGGACCCAGTACTTC
CASSQEPFSGAGTQYF
>-|TRBJ1-2|TRBV19|TRBD1
TGTGCCAGTAGTACCGGCAGGGGGCTCTTCAACTATGGCTACACCTTC
CASSTGRGLFNYGYTF
>-|TRBJ2-5|TRBV5-1|-
TGCGCCAGCAGTCGTCTAGGCGAAGAGACCCAGTACTTC
CASSRLGEETQYF
>-|TRBJ2-3|TRBV6-5|TRBD2
TGTGCCAGCAGTTACTGGACTAGCGGGGGGGCAGATACGCAGTATTTT
CASSYWTSGGADTQYF
>-|TRBJ1-5|TRBV7-9|-
TGTGCCAGCAGCTCAACGGGGTCCAATCAGCCCCAGCATTTT
CASSSTGSNQPQHF
>-|TRBJ2-3|TRBV6-6|TRBD1
TGTGCCAGCAGTATACAGGGGCTCACAGATACGCAGTATTTT
CASSIQGLTDTQYF
>few|TRBJ1-2|TRBV27|-
TGTGCCAGCAGGGACAGCTATGGCTACACCTTC
CASRDSYGYTF
>-|TRBJ1-1|TRBV27|-
TGTGCCAGCAGTTTTTCCGGTGAAGCTTTCTTT
CASSFSGEAFF
>-|TRBJ2-1|TRBV4-1|-
TGCGCCAGCAGCCAAGACCCGGCGGGGGCCGAGCAGTTCTTC
CASSQDPAGAEQFF
>few|TRBJ1-1|TRBV4-1|-
TGCGCCAGCAGCCAAGAATCGAGCGAGAACACTGAAGCTTTCTTT
CASSQESSENTEAFF
>-|TRBJ2-3|TRBV9|-
TGTGCCAGCAGCGACGCGGGGGCTAGCACAGATACGCAGTATTTT
CASSDAGASTDTQYF
>-|TRBJ2-3|TRBV10-3|TRBD2
TGTGCCATCAGTGGGGGGACTAGCGGGACCGTCGATACGCAGTATTTT
CAISGGTSGTVDTQYF
>-|TRBJ2-2|TRBV2|TRBD1
TGTGCCACCCGACAGGGACCGAACACCGGGGAGCTGTTTTTT
CATRQGPNTGELFF
>-|TRBJ2-3|TRBV19|TRBD2
TGTGCCAGTAGTATGTTACCGGGACTAGCCAGCACAGATACGCAGTATTTT
CASSMLPGLASTDTQYF
>-|TRBJ2-7|TRBV5-1|-
TGCGCCAGCAGCTTGGATGAGACACCTACCTACGAGCAGTACTTC
CASSLDETPTYEQYF
>-|TRBJ1-2|TRBV4-3|-
TGCGCCAGCAGCCAAAATCGGCCAGGGACTGGAGATGGCTACACCTTC
CASSQNRPGTGDGYTF
>-|TRBJ1-5|TRBV2|TRBD1
TGTGCCAGCCGAGGGGGGACAGGGCATCAGCCCCAGCATTTT
CASRGGTGHQPQHF
>few|TRBJ1-1|TRBV6-5|TRBD1
TGTGCCAGCAGGTCCACAGGGGGCTTAGCTTTCTTT
CASRSTGGLAFF
>-|TRBJ2-1|TRBV6-1|TRBD2
TGTGCCAGCAGTGAACTAGCGGGGGGAAATGAGCAGTTCTTC
CASSELAGGNEQFF
>-|TRBJ2-7|TRBV7-2|-
TGTGCCAGCAGCTTAGCGGGGGGGCCCTACGAGCAGTACTTC
CASSLAGGPYEQYF
>-|TRBJ2-3|TRBV5-1|TRBD2
TGCGCCAGCAGCCCCAGACTAGCTGCAACAGATACGCAGTATTTT
CASSPRLAATDTQYF
>once|TRBJ2-5|TRBV5-1|-
TGCGCCAGCAGCTTGGCCGCGGACAGCCAAGAGACCCAGTACTTC
CASSLAADSQETQYF
>-|TRBJ1-2|TRBV30|TRBD1
TGTGCCTTGACAGGGGCCTTACTCTATGGCTACACCTTC
CALTGALLYGYTF
>-|TRBJ1-2|TRBV15|-
TGTGCCACCAGCAGAATCGAAGGAGCGGGAGCTCCCTATGGCTACACCTTC
CATSRIEGAGAPYGYTF
>-|TRBJ2-2|TRBV19|-
TGTGCCAGTAACAGTCGAGACGGTGCGAACACCGGGGAGCTGTTTTTT
CASNSRDGANTGELFF
>-|TRBJ1-6|TRBV6-5|-
TGTGCCAGCAGTTACTCAGCAGGGATGGGTTCACCCCTCCACTTT
CASSYSAGMGSPLHF
>-|TRBJ1-2|TRBV19|TRBD1
TGTGCCAGTGGCAGATCGGGACAGCTCAACTATGGCTACACCTTC
CASGRSGQLNYGYTF
>-|TRBJ2-4|TRBV30|TRBD2
TGTGCCTGGAGAAGAGCGGGGGAAAACATTCAGTACTTC
CAWRRAGENIQYF
>-|TRBJ1-6|TRBV6-6|-
TGTGCCAGCAGTTACTCCGGCTCCTATAATTCACCCCTCCACTTT
CASSYSGSYNSPLHF
>few|TRBJ1-4|TRBV4-2|-
TGTGCCAGCAGCCAAGATCGGGAGTGGGGAGAAAAACTGTTTTTT
CASSQDREWGEKLFF
>many|TRBJ1-1|TRBV5-4|-
TGTGCCAGCAGCTTAACCCAGGGAAACACTGAAGCTTTCTTT
CASSLTQGNTEAFF
>few|TRBJ2-2|TRBV5-1|TRBD2
TGCGCCAGCAGCTTGTTGGGGGGGACTAGCGGTACCGGGGAGCTGTTTTTT
CASSLLGGTSGTGELFF
>-|TRBJ1-2|TRBV10-3|-
TGTGCCATCAGTGTTTCCGGGACACCCGGCTACACCTTC
CAISVSGTPGYTF
>few|TRBJ1-2|TRBV27|TRBD1
TGTGCCAGCAGTTCCGGGACAGGGGGCGTTGGCTACACCTTC
CASSSGTGGVGYTF